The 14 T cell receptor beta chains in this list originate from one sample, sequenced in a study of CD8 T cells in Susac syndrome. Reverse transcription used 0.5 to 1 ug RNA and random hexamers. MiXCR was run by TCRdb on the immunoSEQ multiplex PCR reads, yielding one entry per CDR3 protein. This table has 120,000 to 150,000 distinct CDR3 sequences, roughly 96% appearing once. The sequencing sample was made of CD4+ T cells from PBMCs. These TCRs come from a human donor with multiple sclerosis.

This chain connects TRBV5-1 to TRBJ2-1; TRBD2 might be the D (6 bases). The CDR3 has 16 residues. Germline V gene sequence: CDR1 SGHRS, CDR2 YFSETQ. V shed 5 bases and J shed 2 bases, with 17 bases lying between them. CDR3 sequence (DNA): TGCGCCAGCAGAGAAACTTGGGCTAGCGCCTACAATGAGCAGTTCTTC. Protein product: CASRETWASAYNEQFF.

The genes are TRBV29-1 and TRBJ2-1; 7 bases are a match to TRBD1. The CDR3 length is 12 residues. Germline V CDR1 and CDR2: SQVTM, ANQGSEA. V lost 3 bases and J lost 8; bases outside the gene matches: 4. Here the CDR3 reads CSVDRDSHEQFF. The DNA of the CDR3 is TGCAGCGTTGATAGGGACAGCCATGAGCAGTTCTTC.

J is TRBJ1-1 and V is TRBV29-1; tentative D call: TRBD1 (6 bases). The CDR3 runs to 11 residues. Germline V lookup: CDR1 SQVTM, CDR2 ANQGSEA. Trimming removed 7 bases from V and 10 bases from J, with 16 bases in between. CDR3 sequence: CSGSNRARAFF. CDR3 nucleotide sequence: TGCAGCGGGTCGAACAGGGCCCGAGCTTTCTTT.

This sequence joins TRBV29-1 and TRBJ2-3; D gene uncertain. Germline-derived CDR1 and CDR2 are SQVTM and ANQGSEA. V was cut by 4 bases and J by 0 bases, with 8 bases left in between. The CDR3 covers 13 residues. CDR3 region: CSVGVDSTDTQYF. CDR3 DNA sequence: TGCAGCGTTGGTGTGGATAGCACAGATACGCAGTATTTT.

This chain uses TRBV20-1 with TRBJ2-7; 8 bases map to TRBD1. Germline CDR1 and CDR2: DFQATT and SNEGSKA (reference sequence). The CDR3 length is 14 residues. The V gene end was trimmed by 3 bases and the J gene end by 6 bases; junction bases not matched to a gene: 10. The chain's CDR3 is CSASDSDRGGEQYF. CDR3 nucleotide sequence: TGCAGTGCTAGCGACTCCGACAGGGGCGGCGAGCAGTACTTC.

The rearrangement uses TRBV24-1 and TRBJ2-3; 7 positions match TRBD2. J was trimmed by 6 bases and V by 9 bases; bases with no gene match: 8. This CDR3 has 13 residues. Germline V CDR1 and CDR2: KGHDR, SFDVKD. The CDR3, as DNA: TGTGCCACCGGGACTACCCAATTGGATACGCAGTATTTT. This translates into CATGTTQLDTQYF.

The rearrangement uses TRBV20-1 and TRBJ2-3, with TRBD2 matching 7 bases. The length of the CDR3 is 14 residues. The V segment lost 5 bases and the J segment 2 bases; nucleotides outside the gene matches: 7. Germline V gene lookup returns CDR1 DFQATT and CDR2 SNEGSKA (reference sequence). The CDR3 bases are TGCAGTGCTGGACTAGAGTCTCTCACAGATACGCAGTATTTT. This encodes CSAGLESLTDTQYF.

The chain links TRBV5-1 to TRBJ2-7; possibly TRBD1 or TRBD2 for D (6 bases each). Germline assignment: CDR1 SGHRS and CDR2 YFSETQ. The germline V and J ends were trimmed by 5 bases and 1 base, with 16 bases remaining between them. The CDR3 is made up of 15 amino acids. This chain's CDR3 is CASSQTGGTSYEQYF. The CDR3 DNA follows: TGCGCCAGCAGTCAGACAGGAGGGACTTCCTACGAGCAGTACTTC. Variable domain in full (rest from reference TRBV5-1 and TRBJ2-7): KAGVTQTPRYLIKTRGQQVTLSCSPISGHRSVSWYQQTPGQGLQFLFEYFSETQRNKGNFPGRFSGRQFSNSRSEMNVSTLELGDSALYLCASSQTGGTSYEQYFGPGTRLTVT.

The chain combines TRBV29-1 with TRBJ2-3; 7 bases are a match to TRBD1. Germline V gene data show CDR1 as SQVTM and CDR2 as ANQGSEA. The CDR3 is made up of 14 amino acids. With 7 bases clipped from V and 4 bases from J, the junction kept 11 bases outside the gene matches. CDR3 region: CSGGTAGGPDTQYF. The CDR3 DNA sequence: TGCAGCGGAGGGACAGCCGGAGGTCCAGATACGCAGTATTTT.

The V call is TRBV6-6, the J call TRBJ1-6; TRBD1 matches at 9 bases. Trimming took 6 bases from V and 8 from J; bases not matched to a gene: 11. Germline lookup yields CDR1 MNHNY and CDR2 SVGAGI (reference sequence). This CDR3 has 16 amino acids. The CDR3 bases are TGTGCCAGCAGGCTTAAACTGAGACAGGGGGATTCACCCCTCCACTTT. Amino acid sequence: CASRLKLRQGDSPLHF.

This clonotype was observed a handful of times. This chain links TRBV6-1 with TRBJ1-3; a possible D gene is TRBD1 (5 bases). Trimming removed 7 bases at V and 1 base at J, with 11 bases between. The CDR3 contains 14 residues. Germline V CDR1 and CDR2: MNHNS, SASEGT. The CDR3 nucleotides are TGTGCCAGCAAGAAGGGGAATTCTGGAAACACCATATATTTT. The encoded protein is CASKKGNSGNTIYF.

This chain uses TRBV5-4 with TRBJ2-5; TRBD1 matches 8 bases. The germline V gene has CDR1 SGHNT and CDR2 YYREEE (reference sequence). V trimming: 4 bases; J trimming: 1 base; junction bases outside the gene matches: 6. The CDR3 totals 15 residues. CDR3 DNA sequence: TGTGCCAGCAGCCCAGCCGGGACAGGCCAAGAGACCCAGTACTTC. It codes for CASSPAGTGQETQYF.

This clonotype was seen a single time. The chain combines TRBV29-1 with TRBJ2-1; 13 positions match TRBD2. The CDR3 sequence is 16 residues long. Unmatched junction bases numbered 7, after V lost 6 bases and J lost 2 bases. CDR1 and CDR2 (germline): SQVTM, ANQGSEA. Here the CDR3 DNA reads TGCAGCGTGCGGACTAGCGGGAGTACGGCCTACAATGAGCAGTTCTTC. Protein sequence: CSVRTSGSTAYNEQFF.

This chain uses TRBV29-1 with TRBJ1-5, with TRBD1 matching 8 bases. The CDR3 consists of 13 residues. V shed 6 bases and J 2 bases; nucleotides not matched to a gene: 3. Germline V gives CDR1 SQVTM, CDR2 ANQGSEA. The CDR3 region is CSVLTGGNQPQHF. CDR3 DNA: TGCAGCGTCCTGACAGGGGGCAATCAGCCCCAGCATTTT.